Each of the 15 T cell receptor beta chains below was sequenced from the same sample in a study of T cells in Graves' hyperthyroidism and ophthalmopathy. TCR beta CDR3 sequences were amplified from RNA transcripts. The TCR CDR3 first-round RT-PCR relied on the HTBI primer set. TCRdb re-called the multiplex PCR reads through MiXCR, storing one row per CDR3 protein. The sample holds 340,000 or so distinct CDR3 sequences; roughly 23% are singletons and the top ten take 50%. Sequenced material: blood. These TCRs come from a woman between 45 and 60 years old with Graves' hyperthyroidism.

The chain couples TRBV20-1 to TRBJ1-5, with 12 positions matching TRBD1. Looked up from germline, CDR1 is DFQATT and CDR2 is SNEGSKA (reference sequence). The CDR3 loop spans 16 amino acids. With 0 bases clipped from V and 6 bases from J, the junction kept 6 bases outside the gene matches. The chain's CDR3 is CSARETGTGGRQPQHF. CDR3 DNA: TGCAGTGCTAGAGAGACCGGGACAGGGGGCCGTCAGCCCCAGCATTTT.

The sample holds a few counts of this clonotype. The rearrangement uses TRBV4-1 and TRBJ1-2; D is uncertain. Germline V gene sequence: CDR1 MGHRA, CDR2 YSYEKL. V lost 5 bases and J 0 bases, leaving 16 bases between the germline ends. The CDR3 covers 16 residues. The CDR3, as DNA: TGCGCCAGCAGCGAAGTCCCCGGCGCCACTAACTATGGCTACACCTTC. It yields the protein CASSEVPGATNYGYTF.

The V and J genes are TRBV20-1 and TRBJ2-3, with 10 positions matching TRBD2. The CDR3 loop spans 15 amino acids. Germline-derived CDR1 and CDR2 are DFQATT and SNEGSKA (reference sequence). V lost 3 bases to trimming and J lost 0 bases; unmatched junction nucleotides: 3. In nucleotides, the CDR3 is TGCAGTGCTAGGCAACTAGCGGGAAGCACAGATACGCAGTATTTT. This gives the protein CSARQLAGSTDTQYF.

This clonotype was seen at least ten times. This sequence joins TRBV29-1 and TRBJ2-7; TRBD2 matches 7 bases. Trimming took 1 base from V and 3 from J; bases not matched to a gene: 6. Germline assignment: CDR1 SQVTM and CDR2 ANQGSEA. The CDR3 consists of 14 residues. The chain's CDR3 is CSVEGEGTGYEQYF. As DNA, the CDR3 is TGCAGCGTTGAAGGGGAGGGCACCGGCTACGAGCAGTACTTC.

The table lists this clonotype with many counts. The chain couples TRBV29-1 to TRBJ2-2; TRBD2 matches at 12 bases. V was clipped by 5 bases and J by 4 bases; unmatched bases: 5. This CDR3 spans 15 amino acids. Per the germline V gene, CDR1 is SQVTM and CDR2 is ANQGSEA. The CDR3 loop is CSVSSGGGSTGELFF. The CDR3 DNA reads TGCAGCGTTTCTAGCGGGGGGGGAAGCACCGGGGAGCTGTTTTTT.

This chain links TRBV5-1 with TRBJ2-2, with a weak D call TRBD1 (6 bases). CDR3 length: 14 residues. Germline V gene data show CDR1 as SGHRS and CDR2 as YFSETQ. Deletions cut 0 bases from V and 8 bases from J, with 11 bases between. The CDR3 coding sequence is TGCGCCAGCAGCTTGGGGACAGCCAGGGGGGAGCTGTTTTTT. This codes for CASSLGTARGELFF.

The chain recombines TRBV6-2 or TRBV6-3 with TRBJ1-4, with TRBD1 identical over 7 bases. The ends lost 6 bases at V and 8 bases at J; junction bases unmatched: 9. The CDR3 runs 14 residues. Germline CDR1 and CDR2: MNHEY and SVGEGT. DNA for the CDR3: TGTGCCAGCAGCCCTGAGACAGGGCAGGAAAAACTGTTTTTT. Translation gives CASSPETGQEKLFF.

This clonotype has at least ten counts. V gene TRBV5-8 combines with J gene TRBJ1-6; no definite D call. Trimming cost V 1 base and J 7 bases, with 9 bases left between them. CDR1 is SGHTS and CDR2 is YDEGEE in the germline V gene. The length of the CDR3 is 14 residues. In DNA form, the CDR3 reads TGTGCCAGCAGCTTGCGACTGCCCAATTCACCCCTCCACTTT. Protein product: CASSLRLPNSPLHF.

As regards this clonotype: A read error may be the cause here, since a much bigger clone is one base away. This chain connects TRBV11-2 to TRBJ1-1, with D tentatively TRBD1 (5 bases). CDR1 is SGHAT, CDR2 FQNNGV, per germline. This CDR3 comprises 12 residues. For the CDR3, the DNA is TGTGCCGGCAGCCGCGAGGGGCATGAAGCTTTCTTT. Its translation: CAGSREGHEAFF.

In this sample, this clonotype turned up many times. The chain uses TRBV12-3 or TRBV12-4 and TRBJ1-1; possible D gene TRBD1, 5 bases. V was pared by 6 bases and J by 2 bases, with 13 bases between. This CDR3 has 14 residues. The CDR3 DNA reads TGTGCCAGCAGGAGGGGTGACAGTAACACTGAAGCTTTCTTT. Residues: CASRRGDSNTEAFF.

In DNA, the CDR3 is TGTGCCAGCAGACGGGACAGGGTCTTGGGGACCTACGAGCAGTACTTC. The encoded protein is CASRRDRVLGTYEQYF. The chain is built from TRBV25-1 and TRBJ2-7; 9 positions agree with TRBD1. The CDR3 sequence is 16 residues long. Trimming removed 6 bases from V and 2 bases from J; junction bases left unmatched: 11. From germline, CDR1 is MGHDK and CDR2 SYGVNS.

This clonotype was picked up a small number of times. V is TRBV9 and J is TRBJ2-3; D unresolved. Germline-derived CDR1 and CDR2 are SGDLS and YYNGEE. This CDR3 region has 12 residues. The germline V and J ends were trimmed by 3 bases and 2 bases, with 4 bases remaining between them. The DNA of the CDR3 is TGTGCCAGCAGCGCAGCCACAGATACGCAGTATTTT. It encodes CASSAATDTQYF.

The chain uses TRBV6-1 and TRBJ2-5; 11 bases match TRBD2. This CDR3 comprises 15 residues. With 6 bases clipped from V and 11 bases from J, the junction kept 14 bases outside the gene matches. Germline values: CDR1 MNHNS, CDR2 SASEGT. As DNA, the CDR3 is TGTGCCAGCAGCCCAAAAGGGCTAGCGGGGGGCTCACAGTACTTC. Protein product: CASSPKGLAGGSQYF.

This clonotype has a count of ten or more. This chain connects TRBV6-1 to TRBJ2-7; 9 bases are shared with TRBD1. Germline lookup yields CDR1 MNHNS and CDR2 SASEGT. The CDR3 runs 15 residues. The J segment lost 0 bases and the V segment lost 7 bases, leaving 7 bases of the junction unmatched. The CDR3 DNA sequence: TGTGCCAGCACTCCCTCGGGACAGGGCTCCTACGAGCAGTACTTC. This encodes CASTPSGQGSYEQYF.

This sequence joins TRBV19 and TRBJ2-3; 13 nucleotides agree with TRBD2. Germline V gene lookup returns CDR1 LNHDA and CDR2 SQIVND (reference sequence). The CDR3 sequence is 18 residues long. The V gene end was trimmed by 5 bases and the J gene end by 4 bases; junction bases not matched to a gene: 12. CDR3 sequence reads: CASSRTGTSGIKADTQYF. In DNA, the CDR3 is TGTGCCAGTAGTCGAACCGGGACTAGCGGGATAAAAGCAGATACGCAGTATTTT.